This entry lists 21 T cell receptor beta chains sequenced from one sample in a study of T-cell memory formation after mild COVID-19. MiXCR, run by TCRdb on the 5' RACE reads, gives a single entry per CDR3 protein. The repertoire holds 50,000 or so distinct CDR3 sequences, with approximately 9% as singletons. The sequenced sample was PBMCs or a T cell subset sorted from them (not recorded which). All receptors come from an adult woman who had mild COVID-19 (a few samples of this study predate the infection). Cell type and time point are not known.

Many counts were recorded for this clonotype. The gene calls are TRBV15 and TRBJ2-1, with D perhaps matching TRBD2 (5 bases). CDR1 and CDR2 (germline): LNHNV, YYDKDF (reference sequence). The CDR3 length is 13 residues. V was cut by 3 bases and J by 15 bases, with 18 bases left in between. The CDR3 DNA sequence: TGTGCCACCAGCAGCCATCGGTCGGGGATTCGGTTCTTC. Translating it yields CATSSHRSGIRFF.

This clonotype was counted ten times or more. The CDR3 protein is CASSQQGRTNSPLHF. CDR3 sequence (DNA): TGTGCCAGCAGCCAACAGGGGCGGACGAATTCACCCCTCCACTTT. The V gene is TRBV5-6, the J gene TRBJ1-6; TRBD1 matches at 7 bases. The germline gives CDR1 SGHDT, CDR2 YYEEEE. The V gene end was trimmed by 4 bases and the J gene end by 7 bases; junction bases not matched to a gene: 8. The CDR3 covers 15 residues.

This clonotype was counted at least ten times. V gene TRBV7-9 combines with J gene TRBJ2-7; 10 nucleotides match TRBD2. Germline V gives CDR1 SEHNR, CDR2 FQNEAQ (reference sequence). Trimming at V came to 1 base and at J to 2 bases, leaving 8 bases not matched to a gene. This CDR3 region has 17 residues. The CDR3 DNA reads TGTGCCAGCAGCTTAGAAGGTCTAGCGGGAGATCCCTACGAGCAGTACTTC. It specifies CASSLEGLAGDPYEQYF.

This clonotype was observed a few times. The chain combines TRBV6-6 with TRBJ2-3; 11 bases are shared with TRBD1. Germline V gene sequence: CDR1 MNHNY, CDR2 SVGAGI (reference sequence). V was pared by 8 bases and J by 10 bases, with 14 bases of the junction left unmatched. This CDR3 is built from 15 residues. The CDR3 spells CASGVSGQGGSAQYF. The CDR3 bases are TGTGCCAGCGGTGTATCGGGACAGGGGGGGAGTGCGCAGTATTTT.

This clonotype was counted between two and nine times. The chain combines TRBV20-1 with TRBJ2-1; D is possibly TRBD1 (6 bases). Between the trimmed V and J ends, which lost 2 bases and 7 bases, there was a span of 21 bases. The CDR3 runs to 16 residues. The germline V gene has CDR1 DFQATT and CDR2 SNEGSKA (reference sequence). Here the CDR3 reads CSARTSTGIGSNEQFF. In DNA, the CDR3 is TGCAGTGCTAGAACCTCCACAGGGATCGGTTCGAATGAGCAGTTCTTC.

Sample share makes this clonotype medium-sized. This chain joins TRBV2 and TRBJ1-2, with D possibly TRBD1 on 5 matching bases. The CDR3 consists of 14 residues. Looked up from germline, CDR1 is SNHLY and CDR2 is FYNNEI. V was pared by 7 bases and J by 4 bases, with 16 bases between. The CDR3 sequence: CASTMTASSYGYTF. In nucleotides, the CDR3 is TGTGCCAGCACCATGACAGCCTCGTCCTATGGCTACACCTTC.

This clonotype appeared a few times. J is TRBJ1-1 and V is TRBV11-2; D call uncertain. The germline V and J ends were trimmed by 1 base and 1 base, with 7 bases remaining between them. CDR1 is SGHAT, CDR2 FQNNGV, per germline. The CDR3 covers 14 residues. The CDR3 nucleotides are TGTGCCAGCAGCTTAGGGTCCGCGAACACTGAAGCTTTCTTT. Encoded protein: CASSLGSANTEAFF.

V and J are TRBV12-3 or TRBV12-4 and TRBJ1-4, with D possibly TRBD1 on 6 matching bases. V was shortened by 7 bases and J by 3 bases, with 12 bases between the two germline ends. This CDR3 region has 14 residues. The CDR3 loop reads CASTQGHANEKLFF. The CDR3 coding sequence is TGTGCCAGCACCCAGGGACACGCTAATGAAAAACTGTTTTTT.

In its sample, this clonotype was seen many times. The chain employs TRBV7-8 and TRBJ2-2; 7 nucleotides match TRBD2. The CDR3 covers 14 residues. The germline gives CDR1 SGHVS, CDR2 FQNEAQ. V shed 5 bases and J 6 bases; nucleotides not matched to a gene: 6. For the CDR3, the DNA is TGTGCCAGCAGCCACCGGGAGGTCGCCGGGGAGCTGTTTTTT. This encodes CASSHREVAGELFF.

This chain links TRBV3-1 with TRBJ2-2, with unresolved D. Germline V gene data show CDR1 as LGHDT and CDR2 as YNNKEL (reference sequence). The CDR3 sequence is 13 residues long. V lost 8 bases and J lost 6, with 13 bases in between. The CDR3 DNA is TGTGCCAGCCAAAAAATAGTCTCCGGGGAGCTGTTTTTT. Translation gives CASQKIVSGELFF.

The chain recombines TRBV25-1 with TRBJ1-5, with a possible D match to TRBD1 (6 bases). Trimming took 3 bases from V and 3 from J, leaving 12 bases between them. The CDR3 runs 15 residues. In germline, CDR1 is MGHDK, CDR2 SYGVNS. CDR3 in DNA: TGTGCCAGCAGTGAGACTTCGGGACACAATCAGCCCCAGCATTTT. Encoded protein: CASSETSGHNQPQHF.

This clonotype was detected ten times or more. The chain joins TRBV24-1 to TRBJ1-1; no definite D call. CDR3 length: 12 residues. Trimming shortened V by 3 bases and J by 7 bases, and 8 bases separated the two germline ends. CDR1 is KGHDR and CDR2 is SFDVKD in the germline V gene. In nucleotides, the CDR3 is TGTGCCACCAGTGATGTAGGCCATGAAGCTTTCTTT. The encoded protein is CATSDVGHEAFF.

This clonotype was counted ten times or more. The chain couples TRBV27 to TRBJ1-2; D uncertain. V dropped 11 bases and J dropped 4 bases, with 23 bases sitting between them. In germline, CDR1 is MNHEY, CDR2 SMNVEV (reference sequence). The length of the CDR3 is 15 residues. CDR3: CAAGGGVAGSYGYTF. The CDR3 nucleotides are TGTGCCGCCGGTGGCGGGGTGGCTGGAAGCTATGGCTACACCTTC.

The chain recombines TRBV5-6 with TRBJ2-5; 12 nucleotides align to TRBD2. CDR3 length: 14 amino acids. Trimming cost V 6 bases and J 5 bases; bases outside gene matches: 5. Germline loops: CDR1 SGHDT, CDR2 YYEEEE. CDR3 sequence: CASISSGGVETQYF. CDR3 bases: TGTGCCAGCATCTCTAGCGGGGGGGTGGAGACCCAGTACTTC. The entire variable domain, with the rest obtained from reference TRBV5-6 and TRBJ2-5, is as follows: DAGVTQSPTHLIKTRGQQVTLRCSPKSGHDTVSWYQQALGQGPQFIFQYYEEEERQRGNFPDRFSGHQFPNYSSELNVNALLLGDSALYLCASISSGGVETQYFGPGTRLLVL.

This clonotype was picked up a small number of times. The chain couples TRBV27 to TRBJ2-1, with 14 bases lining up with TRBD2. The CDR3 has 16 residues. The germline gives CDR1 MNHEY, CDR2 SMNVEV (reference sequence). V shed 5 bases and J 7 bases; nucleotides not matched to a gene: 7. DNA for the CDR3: TGTGCCAGCAGTCCGACTAGCGGGGGGGCCTGGAATGAGCAGTTCTTC. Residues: CASSPTSGGAWNEQFF.

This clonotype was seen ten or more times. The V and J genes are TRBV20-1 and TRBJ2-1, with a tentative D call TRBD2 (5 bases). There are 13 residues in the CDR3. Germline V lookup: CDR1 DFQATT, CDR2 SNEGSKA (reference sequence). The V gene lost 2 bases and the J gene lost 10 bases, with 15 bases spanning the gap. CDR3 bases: TGCAGTGCTAGACCTGGACTCCCAAGGGAGCAGTTCTTC. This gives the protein CSARPGLPREQFF.

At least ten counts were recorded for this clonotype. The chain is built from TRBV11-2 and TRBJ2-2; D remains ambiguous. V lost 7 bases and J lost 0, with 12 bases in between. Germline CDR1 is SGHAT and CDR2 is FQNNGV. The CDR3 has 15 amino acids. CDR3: CASNRISANTGELFF. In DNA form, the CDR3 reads TGTGCCAGCAATCGGATTTCCGCGAACACCGGGGAGCTGTTTTTT.

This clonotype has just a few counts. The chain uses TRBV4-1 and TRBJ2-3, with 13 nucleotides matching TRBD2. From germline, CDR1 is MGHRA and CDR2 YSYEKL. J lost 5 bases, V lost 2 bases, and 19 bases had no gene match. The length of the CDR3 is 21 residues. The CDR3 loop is CASSQPTSLAGGLTVLDTQYF. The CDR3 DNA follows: TGCGCCAGCAGCCAACCAACATCACTAGCGGGGGGGCTTACGGTCTTAGATACGCAGTATTTT.

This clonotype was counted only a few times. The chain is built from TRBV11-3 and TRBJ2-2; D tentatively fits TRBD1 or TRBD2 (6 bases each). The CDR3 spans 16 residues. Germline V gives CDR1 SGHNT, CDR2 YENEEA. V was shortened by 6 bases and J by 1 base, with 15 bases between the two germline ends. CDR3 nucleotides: TGTGCCAGCAGTAGGGGGAGGAGCCAGAACACCGGGGAGCTGTTTTTT. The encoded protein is CASSRGRSQNTGELFF.

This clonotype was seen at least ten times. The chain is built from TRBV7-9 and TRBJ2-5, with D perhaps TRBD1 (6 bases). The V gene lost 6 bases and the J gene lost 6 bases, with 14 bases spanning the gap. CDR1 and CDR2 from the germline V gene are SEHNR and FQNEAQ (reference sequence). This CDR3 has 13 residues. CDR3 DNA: TGTGCCAGCAGGGTACAGGGCTTCCAGACCCAGTACTTC. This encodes CASRVQGFQTQYF.

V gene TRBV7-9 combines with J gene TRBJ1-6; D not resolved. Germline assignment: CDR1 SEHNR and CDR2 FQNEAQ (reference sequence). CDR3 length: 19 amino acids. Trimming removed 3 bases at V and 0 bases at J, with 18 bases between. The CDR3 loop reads CASSFFTTEWNSYNSPLHF. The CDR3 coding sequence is TGTGCCAGCAGCTTTTTTACGACGGAGTGGAACTCCTATAATTCACCCCTCCACTTT. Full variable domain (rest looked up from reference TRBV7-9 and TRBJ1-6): DTGVSQNPRHKITKRGQNVTFRCDPISEHNRLYWYRQTLGQGPEFLTYFQNEAQLEKSRLLSDRFSAERPKGSFSTLEIQRTEQGDSAMYLCASSFFTTEWNSYNSPLHFGNGTRLTVT.